Listed below are T cell receptor beta chains from one sample, sequenced in a study of OX40 agonist ivuxolimab in advanced cancers. Sequencing was performed with immunoSEQ multiplex PCR; in TCRdb, only in-frame clones are kept and a portion is missing. Found here are under 85,000 clones, roughly 86% of them singletons; the top ten hold approximately 8%. Sequencing used CD4+ or CD8+ T cells sorted from blood, obtained in a trial of the OX40 agonist ivuxolimab. These receptors all come from an adult with an advanced solid tumor such as melanoma, head and neck, liver or kidney cancer. CDR3s include the opening cysteine and the closing phenylalanine or tryptophan. Fields, in order: CDR3 length, V gene, D gene, J gene, clone size, CDR3 protein, CDR3 DNA. D genes are given only for firm matches. Expanded clones are given a class, and other clones once, few, many or no size at all.

CDR3 length: 16; V gene: TRBV7-9; D gene: TRBD1; J gene: TRBJ2-1; clone size: NA; CDR3 protein: CASSDTYRGRQGEQFF; CDR3 DNA: TGTGCCAGCAGCGACACCTACAGGGGGCGCCAGGGTGAGCAGTTCTTC
CDR3 length: 14; V gene: TRBV10-2; D gene: NA; J gene: TRBJ1-4; clone size: NA; CDR3 protein: CASSGGRQNEKLFF; CDR3 DNA: TGCGCCAGCAGCGGAGGAAGACAGAATGAAAAACTGTTTTTT
CDR3 length: 13; V gene: TRBV7-2; D gene: NA; J gene: TRBJ2-7; clone size: NA; CDR3 protein: CASSLIDRYEQYF; CDR3 DNA: TGTGCCAGCAGCTTAATCGACCGCTACGAGCAGTACTTC
CDR3 length: 13; V gene: TRBV6-5; D gene: NA; J gene: TRBJ2-6; clone size: NA; CDR3 protein: CASSYPLLNVLTF; CDR3 DNA: TGTGCCAGCAGTTACCCGCTCCTCAACGTCCTGACTTTC
CDR3 length: 15; V gene: TRBV5-4; D gene: NA; J gene: TRBJ1-5; clone size: NA; CDR3 protein: CASSLGSGENQPQHF; CDR3 DNA: TGTGCCAGCAGCTTAGGTTCAGGCGAGAATCAGCCCCAGCATTTT
CDR3 length: 16; V gene: TRBV5-1; D gene: NA; J gene: TRBJ2-7; clone size: NA; CDR3 protein: CASSLGPSGQHYEQYF; CDR3 DNA: TGCGCCAGCAGTCTCGGCCCGTCGGGGCAGCACTACGAGCAGTACTTC
CDR3 length: 15; V gene: TRBV6-6; D gene: TRBD2; J gene: TRBJ2-5; clone size: NA; CDR3 protein: CASKGLAGIGETQYF; CDR3 DNA: TGTGCCAGCAAGGGACTAGCGGGAATTGGAGAGACCCAGTACTTC
CDR3 length: 13; V gene: TRBV27; D gene: NA; J gene: TRBJ2-6; clone size: NA; CDR3 protein: CATGSSGANVLTF; CDR3 DNA: TGTGCCACCGGGAGCTCTGGGGCCAACGTCCTGACTTTC
CDR3 length: 14; V gene: TRBV6-6; D gene: NA; J gene: TRBJ1-1; clone size: once; CDR3 protein: CASTRGGENTEAFF; CDR3 DNA: TGTGCCAGCACCCGGGGAGGGGAGAACACTGAAGCTTTCTTT
CDR3 length: 13; V gene: TRBV5-1; D gene: NA; J gene: TRBJ1-2; clone size: NA; CDR3 protein: CASTREGGTGYTF; CDR3 DNA: TGCGCCAGCACCCGGGAGGGGGGCACTGGCTACACCTTC
CDR3 length: 12; V gene: TRBV5-1; D gene: NA; J gene: TRBJ2-1; clone size: NA; CDR3 protein: CASSLGSYEQFF; CDR3 DNA: TGCGCCAGCAGCCTGGGAAGCTATGAGCAGTTCTTC
CDR3 length: 12; V gene: TRBV7-2; D gene: TRBD1; J gene: TRBJ1-2; clone size: NA; CDR3 protein: CASSLGGGGETF; CDR3 DNA: TGTGCCAGCAGCTTAGGGGGAGGGGGCGAAACCTTC
CDR3 length: 15; V gene: TRBV7-2; D gene: NA; J gene: TRBJ1-1; clone size: NA; CDR3 protein: CASSRAANMNTEAFF; CDR3 DNA: TGTGCCAGCTCTAGGGCAGCCAACATGAACACTGAAGCTTTCTTT
CDR3 length: 15; V gene: TRBV7-3; D gene: TRBD2; J gene: TRBJ2-1; clone size: NA; CDR3 protein: CASSLSSGAYNEQFF; CDR3 DNA: TGTGCCAGCAGCTTATCTAGCGGGGCCTACAATGAGCAGTTCTTC
CDR3 length: 15; V gene: TRBV7-2; D gene: NA; J gene: TRBJ2-7; clone size: NA; CDR3 protein: CASSLTDGRTYEQYF; CDR3 DNA: TGTGCCAGCAGCTTGACGGACGGTCGTACCTACGAGCAGTACTTC
CDR3 length: 14; V gene: TRBV5-4; D gene: TRBD2; J gene: TRBJ2-1; clone size: NA; CDR3 protein: CASYGTSGRNEQFF; CDR3 DNA: TGTGCCAGCTATGGGACTAGCGGGAGGAATGAGCAGTTCTTC
CDR3 length: 16; V gene: TRBV5-6; D gene: TRBD1; J gene: TRBJ1-1; clone size: NA; CDR3 protein: CASSLDVDRINTEAFF; CDR3 DNA: TGTGCCAGCAGCTTGGATGTGGACAGGATAAACACTGAAGCTTTCTTT
CDR3 length: 16; V gene: TRBV27; D gene: NA; J gene: TRBJ2-1; clone size: NA; CDR3 protein: CASSFLQGTTYNEQFF; CDR3 DNA: TGTGCCAGCAGTTTCCTCCAGGGTACTACCTACAATGAGCAGTTCTTC
CDR3 length: 13; V gene: TRBV2; D gene: NA; J gene: TRBJ1-6; clone size: NA; CDR3 protein: CAGAWGANSPLHF; CDR3 DNA: TGTGCCGGAGCATGGGGGGCCAATTCACCCCTCCACTTT
CDR3 length: 13; V gene: TRBV5-5; D gene: TRBD2; J gene: TRBJ2-1; clone size: once; CDR3 protein: CASSPGTKNEQFF; CDR3 DNA: TGTGCCAGCAGCCCCGGGACTAAGAATGAGCAGTTCTTC
CDR3 length: 17; V gene: TRBV27; D gene: TRBD1; J gene: TRBJ2-7; clone size: NA; CDR3 protein: CASSLSAGTGNSYEQYF; CDR3 DNA: TGTGCCAGCAGTTTATCCGCCGGGACAGGGAATTCCTACGAGCAGTACTTC
CDR3 length: 13; V gene: TRBV6-4; D gene: TRBD1; J gene: TRBJ2-1; clone size: once; CDR3 protein: CASRSQGVGEQFF; CDR3 DNA: TGTGCCAGCAGGTCACAGGGGGTGGGTGAGCAGTTCTTC
CDR3 length: 16; V gene: TRBV5-8; D gene: TRBD1; J gene: TRBJ2-4; clone size: NA; CDR3 protein: CASSLVDRGSKNIQYF; CDR3 DNA: TGTGCCAGCAGCTTGGTTGACAGGGGTTCCAAAAACATTCAGTACTTC
CDR3 length: 14; V gene: TRBV5-1; D gene: TRBD1; J gene: TRBJ1-2; clone size: once; CDR3 protein: CASSSRQGEDGYTF; CDR3 DNA: TGCGCCAGCAGCTCTAGACAGGGCGAGGATGGCTACACCTTC
CDR3 length: 16; V gene: TRBV9; D gene: TRBD2; J gene: TRBJ2-3; clone size: NA; CDR3 protein: CASSVDPRGGLDTQYF; CDR3 DNA: TGTGCCAGCAGCGTAGATCCGCGGGGGGGCTTAGATACGCAGTATTTT
CDR3 length: 18; V gene: TRBV19; D gene: TRBD2; J gene: TRBJ2-3; clone size: few; CDR3 protein: CASSIDRGGSGGSDTQYF; CDR3 DNA: TGTGCCAGTAGTATAGATCGCGGAGGTAGCGGGGGTTCAGATACGCAGTATTTT
CDR3 length: 13; V gene: TRBV11-3; D gene: NA; J gene: TRBJ2-7; clone size: NA; CDR3 protein: CASSLGPNYEQYF; CDR3 DNA: TGTGCCAGCAGCTTAGGGCCGAATTACGAGCAGTACTTC
CDR3 length: 15; V gene: TRBV5-6; D gene: NA; J gene: TRBJ1-5; clone size: NA; CDR3 protein: CASSQRGGSNQPQHF; CDR3 DNA: TGTGCCAGCAGCCAAAGGGGTGGCAGTAATCAGCCCCAGCATTTT
CDR3 length: 14; V gene: TRBV13; D gene: TRBD1; J gene: TRBJ2-5; clone size: NA; CDR3 protein: CASSATGAQETQYF; CDR3 DNA: TGTGCCAGCAGCGCGACAGGGGCACAAGAGACCCAGTACTTC
CDR3 length: 15; V gene: TRBV19; D gene: NA; J gene: TRBJ1-6; clone size: NA; CDR3 protein: CASSIGGALHSPLHF; CDR3 DNA: TGTGCCAGTAGTATAGGGGGCGCGTTACATTCACCCCTCCACTTT
CDR3 length: 15; V gene: TRBV7-9; D gene: NA; J gene: TRBJ2-4; clone size: NA; CDR3 protein: CASSLDSLAKNIQYF; CDR3 DNA: TGTGCCAGCAGCTTAGACAGCCTAGCCAAAAACATTCAGTACTTC